The 5 T cell receptor beta chains listed next were all sequenced from one sample in a study of control samples from healthy donors and cancer patients. Profiled with immunoSEQ multiplex PCR; TCRdb holds only in-frame clones, not every one. The table lists around 110,000 clones, around 91% of them singletons. Sample: PBMCs. Receptor source: a woman aged 45-65 years with colorectal cancer.

CDR3: CASSIQGTGDVSFF. DNA for the CDR3: TGTGCCAGTAGTATACAGGGAACAGGGGATGTATCTTTCTTT. V and J are TRBV19 and TRBJ1-1, with 7 nucleotides matching TRBD1. Trimming removed 2 bases from V and 12 bases from J; junction bases left unmatched: 12. The CDR3 length is 14 residues. CDR1 and CDR2 from the germline V gene are LNHDA and SQIVND (reference sequence).

V is TRBV4-1 and J is TRBJ1-4; D remains unclear. V lost 4 bases, J lost 0 bases, and 15 bases lay in between. Germline CDR1 reads MGHRA; CDR2 reads YSYEKL. This CDR3 is 17 amino acids long. CDR3 residues: CASSRSLPLTTNEKLFF. The CDR3 DNA reads TGCGCCAGCAGCCGCTCTCTCCCCCTTACAACTAATGAAAAACTGTTTTTT.

The chain links TRBV9 to TRBJ2-1, with D possibly matching TRBD1 (9 bases). Germline loops: CDR1 SGDLS, CDR2 YYNGEE. Trimming left V 4 bases short and J 4 bases short, with 18 bases between. The CDR3 runs to 16 residues. Here the CDR3 DNA reads TGTGCCAGCAGCTCGCGGGGGGACAGGGCGTACAATGAGCAGTTCTTC. Amino acids: CASSSRGDRAYNEQFF.

V is TRBV2 and J is TRBJ2-7; TRBD1 matches at 7 bases. Unmatched junction bases numbered 8, after V lost 6 bases and J lost 3 bases. The CDR3 covers 14 residues. CDR1 and CDR2 (germline): SNHLY, FYNNEI. CDR3: CASRETGTHYEQYF. As DNA, the CDR3 is TGTGCCAGCAGGGAGACAGGGACCCACTACGAGCAGTACTTC.

This chain uses TRBV10-1 with TRBJ1-4; no definite D call. CDR3 length equals 12 residues. The V and J ends lost 11 bases and 8 bases respectively, with 15 bases between them. Germline CDR1 and CDR2: WNHNN and SYGVQD (reference sequence). DNA for the CDR3: TGCGCCTTACGGGTAACGGGAGAAAAACTGTTTTTT. Translated: CALRVTGEKLFF.